This T cell receptor beta chain was captured in a study of shared clonotypes between healthy human individuals. Regarding this clone: What it binds is not known.

The study's findings and limits: Blood alone was sampled, and tissue repertoires likely differ.

Assay: immunoSEQ multiplex PCR; the TCRdb copy retains only in-frame clones and omits some. The sample carries roughly 1.4 million clones, 98% recorded once. The receptor's source is a man younger than 40 in good health. Specimen: naive CD4+ T cells sorted from blood. Indicated subset: CD45RA+ positively selected.

This CDR3 is CASSAAPDSRGAQYF. The DNA for the CDR3 is TGTGCCAGCAGCGCGGCGCCGGACAGCAGGGGGGCCCAGTACTTC. The rearrangement joins TRBV5-8 to TRBJ2-5; D perhaps matches TRBD1 (7 bases). Trimming took off 4 bases at V and 9 bases at J, with 22 bases between the two ends. Germline assignment: CDR1 SGHTS and CDR2 YDEGEE. There are 15 residues in the CDR3. The full variable domain, with the rest looked up from reference TRBV5-8 and TRBJ2-5, is EAGVTQSPTHLIKTRGQQATLRCSPISGHTSVYWYQQALGLGLQFLLWYDEGEERNRGNFPPRFSGRQFPNYSSELNVNALELEDSALYLCASSAAPDSRGAQYFGPGTRLLVL.